The 13 T cell receptor beta chains given below trace back to one sample, sequenced in a study of cytomegalovirus exposure and HLA in healthy donors (TCRdb year 2017). Libraries were constructed by the immunoSEQ multiplex PCR assay. For the multiplex PCR, a mixture combining 60 forward primers for TCR Vbeta segments and 13 reverse primers for TCR Jbeta segments was used. TCRdb took this table from immuneACCESS and kept in-frame rearrangements with V and J called. Such tables lack part of the clones; where checked against another copy, unresolved V genes explain under half of the gap, and the rest is unexplained. This sample has some 190,000 clones in its table, and around 76% of those were observed once. 2.5% of the sample goes to the ten largest clones. Source material: PBMCs. The receptors were sampled from a woman in her 30s in good health and CMV-seropositive.

This chain joins TRBV9 and TRBJ1-4, with a tentative D call TRBD1 (6 bases). Germline CDR1 is SGDLS and CDR2 is YYNGEE. The CDR3 runs 15 residues. V shed 0 bases and J shed 0 bases, with 6 bases lying between them. The CDR3 DNA reads as TGTGCCAGCAGCGTAGGGACAGCAACTAATGAAAAACTGTTTTTT. The encoded protein is CASSVGTATNEKLFF.

This clone was picked up a small number of times. The DNA of the CDR3 is TGTGCCAGCAAGAAGCGGAGCGGGGAGCTGTTTTTT. This translates into CASKKRSGELFF. The chain joins TRBV28 to TRBJ2-2, with D possibly TRBD2 on 5 matching bases. CDR1 and CDR2 (germline): MDHEN, SYDVKM. The CDR3 covers 12 residues. V was cut by 7 bases and J by 7 bases, with 10 bases left in between.

V is TRBV11-2 and J is TRBJ2-1; D is uncertain. V lost 2 bases and J 2 bases, leaving 22 bases between the germline ends. The CDR3 length is 19 residues. CDR1 and CDR2 (germline): SGHAT, FQNNGV. The CDR3 protein is CASSLTRRVPPSAYNEQFF. CDR3 coding DNA: TGTGCCAGCAGCTTAACGAGACGGGTCCCCCCCTCCGCCTACAATGAGCAGTTCTTC.

The rearrangement links TRBV7-9 to TRBJ2-7; D gene unclear. Germline V gene sequence: CDR1 SEHNR, CDR2 FQNEAQ (reference sequence). This CDR3 has 12 residues. V dropped 5 bases and J dropped 1 base, with 6 bases sitting between them. This CDR3 is CASSRESYEQYF. The CDR3 nucleotides are TGTGCCAGCAGCCGCGAGTCCTACGAGCAGTACTTC.

This clone was seen once. The chain joins TRBV9 to TRBJ2-3, with 9 bases matching TRBD1. V dropped 0 bases and J dropped 2; count of bases not matched to a gene: 7. The CDR3 consists of 17 residues. Germline V gene sequence: CDR1 SGDLS, CDR2 YYNGEE. This CDR3 reads CASSVVPDRGYTDTQYF. CDR3 nucleotide sequence: TGTGCCAGCAGCGTAGTCCCGGACAGGGGCTACACAGATACGCAGTATTTT.

This clone came up a few times. J is TRBJ1-5 and V is TRBV28, with D perhaps matching TRBD1 (6 bases). From germline, CDR1 is MDHEN and CDR2 SYDVKM. The V gene lost 4 bases and the J gene lost 5 bases, with 18 bases spanning the gap. This CDR3 is built from 16 residues. CDR3 residues: CASSSQPPGAHQPQHF. In nucleotides, the CDR3 is TGTGCCAGCAGTTCTCAACCACCAGGGGCTCATCAGCCCCAGCATTTT.

On this clone itself: Other DNA sequences of this sample code for an identical CDR3. The chain carries TRBV10-3 and TRBJ2-3; D is possibly TRBD1 (7 bases). V was trimmed by 7 bases and J by 3 bases, leaving 11 bases between them. The CDR3 length is 13 residues. Germline loops: CDR1 ENHRY, CDR2 SYGVKD. As DNA, the CDR3 is TGTGCCATCACCGCAGGGGGGACAGATACGCAGTATTTT. Translating gives CAITAGGTDTQYF.

The V call is TRBV7-2, the J call TRBJ2-5; 8 bases line up with TRBD2. The J call may be mistaken, given a closer DNA end match to TRBJ2-7. Germline lookup yields CDR1 SGHTA and CDR2 FQGNSA. The CDR3 totals 16 residues. The CDR3 spells CASSLGSGGPQYEQYF. The CDR3 region has the DNA TGTGCCAGCAGCTTGGGAAGCGGGGGCCCCCAATACGAGCAGTACTTC.

The rearrangement uses TRBV10-3 and TRBJ2-5; 7 positions agree with TRBD1. Trimming removed 0 bases from V and 5 bases from J; junction bases left unmatched: 6. CDR3 length: 15 amino acids. The germline CDR1 and CDR2 sequences are ENHRY and SYGVKD. CDR3 loop: CAISESRQGHETQYF. The CDR3 DNA reads TGTGCCATCAGTGAGTCCCGACAGGGCCACGAGACCCAGTACTTC.

This chain links TRBV5-1 with TRBJ2-1, with 15 bases identical to TRBD2. The CDR3 loop spans 15 amino acids. Germline loops: CDR1 SGHRS, CDR2 YFSETQ. V lost 4 bases and J lost 9; bases outside the gene matches: 5. The CDR3 loop reads CASSEGLAGGTEQFF. The CDR3 DNA sequence: TGCGCCAGCAGCGAGGGACTAGCGGGGGGAACTGAGCAGTTCTTC.

This clone was detected only once. The chain couples TRBV27 to TRBJ2-5, with D perhaps matching TRBD1 (6 bases). The J call may be in error: the DNA end matches TRBJ2-7 better. Germline-derived CDR1 and CDR2 are MNHEY and SMNVEV (reference sequence). CDR3 length equals 13 residues. The DNA for the CDR3 is TGTGCCAGCAGTTGGCAACAGGGAAACGAGCAGTACTTC. Translating gives CASSWQQGNEQYF.

This clone has just one count. The rearrangement joins TRBV27 to TRBJ2-7; the match to TRBD2 covers 7 bases. CDR1 and CDR2 from the germline V gene are MNHEY and SMNVEV (reference sequence). This CDR3 comprises 15 residues. Germline trimming cut 4 bases from V and 0 bases from J; bases unmatched to any gene: 6. The CDR3 is CASSYRAGSSYEQYF. For the CDR3, the DNA is TGTGCCAGCAGTTACCGAGCGGGGAGCTCCTACGAGCAGTACTTC.

This clone was counted between two and nine times. This chain connects TRBV28 to TRBJ2-1; TRBD2 matches 12 bases. The germline V gene encodes CDR1 MDHEN and CDR2 SYDVKM. The CDR3 runs to 17 residues. J gave up 9 bases and V 5 bases, and 14 bases lay outside the gene matches. The CDR3 loop is CASSPQPLAGGRGEQFF. CDR3 bases: TGTGCCAGCAGTCCGCAGCCTCTAGCGGGGGGGCGTGGTGAGCAGTTCTTC.